These 31 T cell receptor beta chains were sequenced from one sample in a study of Ad26.COV2.S vaccination and SARS-CoV-2 variants. Sequencing was performed with immunoSEQ multiplex PCR; in TCRdb, only in-frame clones are kept and a portion is missing. The table lists hundreds of thousands of clones, 70% to 90% of them singletons. The treatment denotes: about 20 received Ad26.COV2.S at low or high dose, single or two shots; several received placebo; per-sample allocation not given. The samples were gathered on day 63 after the first injection of vaccine or placebo. This sample comprised peripheral blood, obtained in a trial of Ad26.COV2.S vaccine versus placebo. The receptors originated from a person aged 18-65 years who received the Ad26.COV2.S COVID-19 vaccine or a placebo.

V is TRBV7-2 and J is TRBJ2-5; 7 bases fit TRBD2. The length of the CDR3 is 15 residues. J gave up 5 bases and V 1 base, and 7 bases lay outside the gene matches. Germline-derived CDR1 and CDR2 are SGHTA and FQGNSA. The CDR3 spells CASSLVDMGGETQYF. The CDR3 DNA is TGTGCCAGCAGCTTAGTTGACATGGGGGGGGAGACCCAGTACTTC.

The chain has TRBV4-3 and TRBJ2-3; 8 bases are a match to TRBD2. The CDR3 sequence is 16 residues long. The V segment lost 4 bases and the J segment 1 base; nucleotides outside the gene matches: 7. In germline, CDR1 is LGHNA, CDR2 YSLEER. This CDR3 is CASSRSGGAGTDTQYF. The CDR3 DNA is TGCGCCAGCAGCCGATCCGGGGGGGCAGGCACAGATACGCAGTATTTT.

This clone showed up just once. This chain connects TRBV7-7 to TRBJ2-1, with D possibly TRBD2 on 6 matching bases. The CDR3 sequence is 17 residues long. Trimming stripped 2 bases from V and 1 base from J, with 15 bases between. Germline assignment: CDR1 SSHAT and CDR2 FNYEAQ (reference sequence). CDR3 nucleotides: TGTGCCAGCAGCTTAAGTCTAGGTGGGAGGTCCTACAATGAGCAGTTCTTC. It is translated as CASSLSLGGRSYNEQFF.

In this sample, this clone turned up once. The rearrangement joins TRBV7-2 to TRBJ1-2; D is undetermined. CDR1 SGHTA and CDR2 FQGNSA come from the germline V gene. This CDR3 spans 12 amino acids. The V end was cut by 3 bases, the J end by 8 bases, with 10 bases between. The CDR3 sequence is CASSLRTEGYTF. CDR3 coding DNA: TGTGCCAGCAGCTTGCGAACAGAAGGCTACACCTTC.

The chain recombines TRBV27 with TRBJ2-3; D ambiguous. Germline CDR1 and CDR2: MNHEY and SMNVEV (reference sequence). The CDR3 totals 14 residues. V was clipped by 5 bases and J by 1 base, with 10 bases between them. The CDR3 coding sequence is TGTGCCAGCAGTCCCTACGTCCGCACAGATACGCAGTATTTT. Encoded protein: CASSPYVRTDTQYF.

The chain couples TRBV5-1 to TRBJ2-7; 7 nucleotides line up with TRBD1. After removal of 4 bases from V and 2 bases from J, the junction contained 12 bases not matched to a gene. Germline-derived CDR1 and CDR2 are SGHRS and YFSETQ. This CDR3 contains 16 residues. As DNA, the CDR3 is TGCGCCAGCAGCCAAACAGGGGCTCTTGGGGCCTACGAGCAGTACTTC. It codes for CASSQTGALGAYEQYF.

The chain is built from TRBV5-1 and TRBJ2-5; perhaps TRBD2 as D (6 bases). Germline loops: CDR1 SGHRS, CDR2 YFSETQ. The CDR3 contains 16 residues. The V end was cut by 1 base, the J end by 2 bases, with 15 bases between. As DNA, the CDR3 is TGCGCCAGCAGCTTGAGGAGGGCGGCTGTACAAGAGACCCAGTACTTC. Translation: CASSLRRAAVQETQYF.

The V and J genes are TRBV6-6 and TRBJ2-3, with TRBD2 identical over 10 bases. The trim removed 11 bases at V and 1 base at J, leaving 3 bases unmatched. In germline, CDR1 is MNHNY, CDR2 SVGAGI (reference sequence). The CDR3 contains 13 residues. The CDR3 DNA reads TGTGCCTGTCTAGCGGGGGGCACAGATACGCAGTATTTT. This translates into CACLAGGTDTQYF.

This chain uses TRBV7-6 with TRBJ1-5, with a possible D match to TRBD1 (5 bases). The CDR3 runs to 14 residues. Looked up from germline, CDR1 is SGHVS and CDR2 is FNYEAQ. Between the trimmed V and J ends, which lost 5 bases and 0 bases, there was a span of 8 bases. CDR3 DNA sequence: TGTGCCAGCAGCGTAGACAGTAGCAATCAGCCCCAGCATTTT. It codes for CASSVDSSNQPQHF.

The V call is TRBV10-3, the J call TRBJ1-5; D is possibly TRBD1 (5 bases). Germline CDR1 and CDR2: ENHRY and SYGVKD. The V end lost 4 bases, the J end lost 3 bases, and 10 bases lay between the germline ends. This CDR3 spans 14 amino acids. The CDR3 DNA reads TGTGCCATCAGTGCCGGACAAAACAATCAGCCCCAGCATTTT. Its protein product is CAISAGQNNQPQHF.

V usage is TRBV11-2 and J usage is TRBJ1-2, with TRBD1 identical over 8 bases. The V and J ends lost 5 bases and 7 bases, in that order; junction bases with no gene match: 12. From germline, CDR1 is SGHAT and CDR2 FQNNGV. This CDR3 is built from 15 residues. CDR3 sequence reads: CASSAVQGAWVGYTF. CDR3 DNA: TGTGCCAGCAGCGCCGTCCAGGGGGCGTGGGTTGGCTACACCTTC.

This clone was seen just once. V is TRBV27 and J is TRBJ2-7; 11 bases are shared with TRBD1. V trimming: 5 bases; J trimming: 5 bases; junction bases outside the gene matches: 8. Germline assignment: CDR1 MNHEY and CDR2 SMNVEV (reference sequence). The CDR3 covers 15 residues. The CDR3 here is CASSLARTGGHEQYF. The CDR3 bases are TGTGCCAGCAGTCTTGCTCGGACAGGGGGCCACGAGCAGTACTTC.

This clone has at least ten counts. CDR3 sequence (DNA): TGTGCCAGCAGCTTGCGTTCCCGGAACACCGGGGAGCTGTTTTTT. This codes for CASSLRSRNTGELFF. This chain links TRBV5-4 with TRBJ2-2; D gene ambiguous. Trimming cost V 1 base and J 1 base, with 8 bases left between them. Per germline, CDR1 SGHNT and CDR2 YYREEE (reference sequence). The CDR3 loop spans 15 amino acids. Full variable domain (missing parts from reference TRBV5-4 and TRBJ2-2): ETGVTQSPTHLIKTRGQQVTLRCSSQSGHNTVSWYQQALGQGPQFIFQYYREEENGRGNFPPRFSGLQFPNYSSELNVNALELDDSALYLCASSLRSRNTGELFFGEGSRLTVL.

The chain employs TRBV24-1 and TRBJ2-1; D call uncertain. Trimming stripped 2 bases from V and 7 bases from J, with 20 bases between. The CDR3 sequence is 17 residues long. Germline V gene sequence: CDR1 KGHDR, CDR2 SFDVKD. The CDR3 region is CATSDSWTHGNLNEQFF. Written as DNA, the CDR3 is TGTGCCACCAGTGATTCCTGGACCCACGGCAATTTGAATGAGCAGTTCTTC.

CDR3 DNA: TGTGCCAGCACCTCGGGGCAGGGCCTGTACGAGCAGTACTTC. As protein: CASTSGQGLYEQYF. The rearrangement joins TRBV5-6 to TRBJ2-7; D may match TRBD1 or TRBD2 (5 bases each). The germline gives CDR1 SGHDT, CDR2 YYEEEE. V shed 6 bases and J shed 4 bases, with 17 bases lying between them. This CDR3 region has 14 residues.

This chain uses TRBV3-1 (or the pseudogene TRBV3-2) with TRBJ2-1, with D maybe TRBD1 (5 bases). The length of the CDR3 is 15 residues. Germline V gene data show CDR1 as LGHDT and CDR2 as YNNKEL (reference sequence). Trimming took off 1 base at V and 4 bases at J, with 11 bases between the two ends. Here the CDR3 reads CASSQVARTYNEQFF. CDR3 DNA sequence: TGTGCCAGCAGCCAAGTTGCAAGGACATACAATGAGCAGTTCTTC.

This chain connects TRBV25-1 to TRBJ1-4; TRBD1 might be the D (6 bases). Germline CDR1 reads MGHDK; CDR2 reads SYGVNS. The CDR3 has 14 residues. The V end was cut by 6 bases, the J end by 7 bases, with 15 bases between. The CDR3 nucleotides are TGTGCCAGCAGCCAAGGACAGTGGGGTGAAAAACTGTTTTTT. As protein: CASSQGQWGEKLFF. The full variable domain, in which reference TRBV25-1 and TRBJ1-4 provide the parts outside the CDR3, is EADIYQTPRYLVIGTGKKITLECSQTMGHDKMYWYQQDPGMELHLIHYSYGVNSTEKGDLSSESTVSRIRTEHFPLTLESARPSHTSQYLCASSQGQWGEKLFFGSGTQLSVL.

The rearrangement uses TRBV19 and TRBJ1-5, with TRBD1 matching 10 bases. This CDR3 spans 16 amino acids. J gave up 5 bases and V 3 bases, and 7 bases lay outside the gene matches. In germline, CDR1 is LNHDA, CDR2 SQIVND (reference sequence). For the CDR3, the DNA is TGTGCCAGTAGTATGGTCGACGGGACAGGGGATCAGCCCCAGCATTTT. This gives the protein CASSMVDGTGDQPQHF.

Worth noting for this clone: Other DNA sequences in the same sample also yield this CDR3. The rearrangement uses TRBV5-4 and TRBJ2-1; 13 bases are shared with TRBD2. The CDR3 contains 18 residues. The ends lost 0 bases at V and 0 bases at J; junction bases unmatched: 3. Per the germline V gene, CDR1 is SGHNT and CDR2 is YYREEE (reference sequence). Here the CDR3 DNA reads TGTGCCAGCAGCTTGGGACTAGCGGGAGGTCTCTCCTACAATGAGCAGTTCTTC. Protein product: CASSLGLAGGLSYNEQFF.

The rearrangement links TRBV27 to TRBJ1-2; TRBD1 is a possible D gene (5 bases). Trimming stripped 4 bases from V and 8 bases from J, with 14 bases between. This CDR3 spans 13 amino acids. Germline CDR1 reads MNHEY; CDR2 reads SMNVEV (reference sequence). The CDR3 loop is CASSSTQGGGYTF. The CDR3 coding sequence is TGTGCCAGCAGTTCAACTCAGGGCGGGGGCTACACCTTC.

This chain connects TRBV4-1 to TRBJ1-2; possible D gene TRBD1, 5 bases. CDR3 length: 13 residues. CDR1 is MGHRA and CDR2 is YSYEKL in the germline V gene. V was clipped by 6 bases and J by 2 bases, with 10 bases between them. This CDR3 reads CASSLDRNYGYTF. The CDR3 DNA sequence: TGCGCCAGCAGTCTCGACAGAAACTATGGCTACACCTTC.

This clone appeared once. The chain has TRBV27 and TRBJ1-2; D gene ambiguous. The germline gives CDR1 MNHEY, CDR2 SMNVEV (reference sequence). This CDR3 has 13 amino acids. The V gene lost 0 bases and the J gene lost 7 bases, with 9 bases spanning the gap. The CDR3 DNA sequence: TGTGCCAGCAGTTTATCAGGGTCCTTTGGCTACACCTTC. Translating gives CASSLSGSFGYTF.

This rearrangement joins TRBV6-1 to TRBJ2-3; 8 bases line up with TRBD2. Germline values: CDR1 MNHNS, CDR2 SASEGT. There are 17 residues in the CDR3. V dropped 2 bases and J dropped 2; count of bases not matched to a gene: 9. The CDR3 nucleotides are TGTGCCAGCAGTGAACCGGTCGGGGGGGAGCCCACAGATACGCAGTATTTT. Its translation: CASSEPVGGEPTDTQYF.

V gene TRBV11-2 combines with J gene TRBJ1-5; 7 bases align to TRBD1. J lost 8 bases, V lost 1 base, and 2 bases had no gene match. CDR3 length equals 13 residues. Germline loops: CDR1 SGHAT, CDR2 FQNNGV. The DNA for the CDR3 is TGTGCCAGCAGCTTAGGACAGGGAAAGCCCCAGCATTTT. Protein: CASSLGQGKPQHF.

V is TRBV30 and J is TRBJ2-3; D remains unclear. V gave up 3 bases and J gave up 3 bases, with 19 bases separating them. Germline V gene lookup returns CDR1 GTSNPN and CDR2 SVGIG (reference sequence). This CDR3 is built from 16 residues. This CDR3 is CAWSAPRGRSTDTQYF. CDR3 coding DNA: TGTGCCTGGAGCGCCCCTCGAGGTCGGAGTACAGATACGCAGTATTTT.

This chain joins TRBV7-8 and TRBJ1-2, with 7 bases identical to TRBD1. Trimming removed 5 bases from V and 4 bases from J; junction bases left unmatched: 10. The CDR3 has 15 amino acids. The germline CDR1 and CDR2 sequences are SGHVS and FQNEAQ. For the CDR3, the DNA is TGTGCCAGCAGCACTCGACAGGGATCTGGCTATGGCTACACCTTC. Its protein is CASSTRQGSGYGYTF.

The chain is built from TRBV5-1 and TRBJ2-3, with D unresolved. The V gene lost 0 bases and the J gene lost 5 bases, with 16 bases spanning the gap. This CDR3 has 16 residues. In germline, CDR1 is SGHRS, CDR2 YFSETQ. CDR3 sequence (DNA): TGCGCCAGCAGCTTGGGGCTAGTGGATACAATAGATACGCAGTATTTT. Translation: CASSLGLVDTIDTQYF.

The genes are TRBV4-2 and TRBJ2-3; D ambiguous. CDR1 and CDR2 from the germline V gene are LGHNA and YNFKEQ. The CDR3 covers 16 residues. The germline V and J ends were trimmed by 1 base and 1 base, with 12 bases remaining between them. DNA of the CDR3: TGTGCCAGCAGCCAAGTTAGTGTAGACGGCACAGATACGCAGTATTTT. Translated: CASSQVSVDGTDTQYF.

This clone was observed once. In the same sample, other DNA sequences code for this CDR3. The chain carries TRBV4-2 and TRBJ2-2; perhaps TRBD2 as D (6 bases). The length of the CDR3 is 14 residues. V shed 1 base and J shed 6 bases, with 9 bases lying between them. CDR1 is LGHNA, CDR2 YNFKEQ, per germline. CDR3 bases: TGTGCCAGCAGCCAAGGCGGAGGGGCCGGGGAGCTGTTTTTT. Translating it yields CASSQGGGAGELFF.

The chain couples TRBV10-1 to TRBJ1-5; D remains ambiguous. This CDR3 has 13 residues. Germline CDR1 is WNHNN and CDR2 is SYGVQD (reference sequence). Trimming pared 4 bases from V and 5 bases from J, leaving 9 bases between. DNA for the CDR3: TGCGCCAGCAGTGGCCGGGTGGATCAGCCCCAGCATTTT. This sequence encodes CASSGRVDQPQHF.

This chain uses TRBV6-6 with TRBJ2-7; D gene uncertain. The CDR3 covers 16 residues. Per germline, CDR1 MNHNY and CDR2 SVGAGI (reference sequence). V was trimmed by 0 bases and J by 4 bases, leaving 16 bases between them. CDR3 coding DNA: TGTGCCAGCAGTTACTCGGCGGTCTCCTTAGGGTACGAGCAGTACTTC. Protein sequence: CASSYSAVSLGYEQYF.